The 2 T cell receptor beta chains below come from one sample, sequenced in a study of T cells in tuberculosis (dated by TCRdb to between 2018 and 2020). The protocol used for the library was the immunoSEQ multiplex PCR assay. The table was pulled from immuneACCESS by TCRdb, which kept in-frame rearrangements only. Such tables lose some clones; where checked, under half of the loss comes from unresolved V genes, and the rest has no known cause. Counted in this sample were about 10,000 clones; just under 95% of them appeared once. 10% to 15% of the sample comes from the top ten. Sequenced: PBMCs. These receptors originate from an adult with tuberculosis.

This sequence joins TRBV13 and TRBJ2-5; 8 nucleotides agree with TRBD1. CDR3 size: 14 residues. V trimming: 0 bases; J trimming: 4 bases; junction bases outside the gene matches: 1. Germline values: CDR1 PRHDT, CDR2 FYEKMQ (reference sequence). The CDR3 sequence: CASSLGTGVETQYF. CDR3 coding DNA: TGTGCCAGCAGCTTAGGGACAGGGGTAGAGACCCAGTACTTC.

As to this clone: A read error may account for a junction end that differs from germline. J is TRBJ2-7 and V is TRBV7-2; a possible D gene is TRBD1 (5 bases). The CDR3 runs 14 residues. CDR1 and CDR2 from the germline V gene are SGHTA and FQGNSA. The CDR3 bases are TGTGCCAGCAGCTTAGCGGGGCCCGACACGGAGCAGCACTTC. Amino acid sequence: CASSLAGPDTEQHF.